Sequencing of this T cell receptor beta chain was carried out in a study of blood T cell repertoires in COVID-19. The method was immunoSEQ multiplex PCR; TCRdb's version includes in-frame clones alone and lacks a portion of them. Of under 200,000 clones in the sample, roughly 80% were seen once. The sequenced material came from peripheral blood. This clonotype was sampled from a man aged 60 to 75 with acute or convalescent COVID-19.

The CDR3 DNA is TGTGCCAGCAGACCCTGGGGTAGCGGGGTACACAATGAGCAGTTCTTC. Protein: CASRPWGSGVHNEQFF. The genes are TRBV5-4 and TRBJ2-1, with 8 bases lining up with TRBD2. After removal of 5 bases from V and 5 bases from J, the junction contained 12 bases not matched to a gene. The CDR3 consists of 16 residues. CDR1 is SGHNT, CDR2 YYREEE, per germline (reference sequence). The full variable domain, rest sourced from reference TRBV5-4 and TRBJ2-1, is ETGVTQSPTHLIKTRGQQVTLRCSSQSGHNTVSWYQQALGQGPQFIFQYYREEENGRGNFPPRFSGLQFPNYSSELNVNALELDDSALYLCASRPWGSGVHNEQFFGPGTRLTVL.